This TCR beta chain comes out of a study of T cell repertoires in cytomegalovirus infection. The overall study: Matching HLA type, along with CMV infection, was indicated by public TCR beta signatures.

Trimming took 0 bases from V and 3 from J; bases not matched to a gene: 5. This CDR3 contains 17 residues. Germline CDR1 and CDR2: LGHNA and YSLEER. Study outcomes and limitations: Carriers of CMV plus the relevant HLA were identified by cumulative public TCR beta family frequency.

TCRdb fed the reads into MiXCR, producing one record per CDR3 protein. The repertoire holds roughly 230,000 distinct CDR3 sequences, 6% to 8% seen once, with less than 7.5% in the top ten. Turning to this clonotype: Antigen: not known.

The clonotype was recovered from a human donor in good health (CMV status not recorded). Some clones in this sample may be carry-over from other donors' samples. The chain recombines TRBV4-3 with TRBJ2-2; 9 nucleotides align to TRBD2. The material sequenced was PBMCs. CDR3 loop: CASSQEGLAGHTGELFF. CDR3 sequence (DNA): TGCGCCAGCAGCCAAGAAGGCCTAGCGGGGCACACCGGGGAGCTGTTTTTT.